The 10 T cell receptor beta chains below come from one sample, sequenced in a study of radiation and T cells in renal cell carcinoma. TCRdb's copy holds only in-frame clones and misses some; the assay was immunoSEQ multiplex PCR. This sample carries just over 95,000 clones, about 88% of them seen once, and the ten largest clones take roughly 8%. Time point noted: baseline pretreatment blood. Treatment in this sample: 15 Gy SBRT to primary tumor, nephrectomy 4 weeks later. Sequencing used blood, obtained from a patient whose treatment included radiotherapy and nephrectomy. These receptors were collected from a man between 50 and 59 years old with renal cell carcinoma.

The V call is TRBV5-1, the J call TRBJ2-3, with 12 bases fitting TRBD2. Germline V lookup: CDR1 SGHRS, CDR2 YFSETQ. The V and J ends lost 4 bases and 0 bases, in that order; junction bases with no gene match: 9. This CDR3 is 18 amino acids long. DNA of the CDR3: TGCGCCAGCAGCACGGGGGCCGGGACTAGCGGGAGCACAGATACGCAGTATTTT. Its protein is CASSTGAGTSGSTDTQYF.

The V and J genes are TRBV12-5 and TRBJ2-1, with D perhaps matching TRBD1 (6 bases). Germline CDR1 is LGHNT and CDR2 is FRNRAP. V dropped 6 bases and J dropped 10 bases, with 16 bases sitting between them. This CDR3 is built from 13 residues. The DNA of the CDR3 is TGTGCTAGTGGAACGGACAGCGGAGTCGAGCAGTTCTTC. Translated: CASGTDSGVEQFF.

CDR3 residues: CASSALKTSGSSETQYF. CDR3 nucleotide sequence: TGTGCCAGCAGTGCCCTAAAGACTAGCGGGAGTTCGGAGACCCAGTACTTC. The J gene is TRBJ2-5, the V gene TRBV2; 12 bases are a match to TRBD2. The V segment lost 4 bases and the J segment 5 bases; nucleotides outside the gene matches: 11. This CDR3 is 17 amino acids long. CDR1 SNHLY and CDR2 FYNNEI come from the germline V gene.

The rearrangement uses TRBV9 and TRBJ2-1; perhaps D is TRBD1 or TRBD2 (6 bases each). The CDR3 covers 14 residues. V gave up 0 bases and J gave up 7 bases, with 11 bases separating them. Germline V gene sequence: CDR1 SGDLS, CDR2 YYNGEE. Written as DNA, the CDR3 is TGTGCCAGCAGCGTAGCGGGGGCGACAAATGAGCAGTTCTTC. This gives the protein CASSVAGATNEQFF.

In this sample, this clone turned up once. V is TRBV10-1 and J is TRBJ2-1; 11 nucleotides line up with TRBD2. CDR3 length equals 17 residues. CDR1 and CDR2 (germline): WNHNN, SYGVQD (reference sequence). The ends lost 3 bases at V and 4 bases at J; junction bases unmatched: 8. The CDR3 region has the DNA TGCGCCAGCAGTGATAGTGCTAGCGGGAGGTGGTACAATGAGCAGTTCTTC. It codes for CASSDSASGRWYNEQFF.

The chain links TRBV30 to TRBJ1-2, with unresolved D. The V end was cut by 0 bases, the J end by 3 bases, with 17 bases between. In germline, CDR1 is GTSNPN, CDR2 SVGIG (reference sequence). The CDR3 has 16 amino acids. This CDR3 is CAWSVRPMVGYYGYTF. CDR3 sequence (DNA): TGTGCCTGGAGTGTACGCCCCATGGTCGGGTACTATGGCTACACCTTC.

The V gene is TRBV7-8, the J gene TRBJ2-7; D is undetermined. Germline CDR1 reads SGHVS; CDR2 reads FQNEAQ. The CDR3 has 15 residues. The V gene lost 1 base and the J gene lost 6 bases, with 16 bases spanning the gap. This CDR3 is CASSLGGSFPFEQYF. The CDR3 DNA sequence: TGTGCCAGCAGCTTAGGGGGTTCCTTCCCCTTCGAGCAGTACTTC.

The CDR3 spells CASSLNSPTQRNSGNTIYF. The CDR3 nucleotides are TGCGCCAGCAGCTTGAACAGTCCGACGCAAAGGAACTCTGGAAACACCATATATTTT. This rearrangement joins TRBV5-1 to TRBJ1-3; no firm D call. Germline V gene sequence: CDR1 SGHRS, CDR2 YFSETQ. Between the trimmed V and J ends, which lost 1 base and 0 bases, there was a span of 20 bases. This CDR3 region has 19 residues.

The gene calls are TRBV4-1 and TRBJ2-1; tentatively, D is TRBD2 (6 bases). Germline V gives CDR1 MGHRA, CDR2 YSYEKL. The CDR3 consists of 15 residues. Trimming cost V 4 bases and J 4 bases, with 14 bases left between them. The DNA for the CDR3 is TGCGCCAGCAGCCCCACCGGGACTTTTTACAATGAGCAGTTCTTC. It yields the protein CASSPTGTFYNEQFF.

This chain connects TRBV5-1 to TRBJ1-5; D is unresolved. V dropped 0 bases and J dropped 7 bases, with 8 bases sitting between them. Germline CDR1 reads SGHRS; CDR2 reads YFSETQ. The CDR3 is 13 residues long. CDR3 amino acids: CASSLEGGQPQHF. In DNA form, the CDR3 reads TGCGCCAGCAGCTTGGAAGGCGGCCAGCCCCAGCATTTT.